These 29 T cell receptor beta chains originate from one sample sequenced in a study of T cells expressing NK-cell markers. With the 5' RACE reads reprocessed, TCRdb shows one record per CDR3 protein and no DNA. The sample has approximately 170,000 distinct CDR3 sequences. Sequencing was performed on blood T cells: a sorted CD56 or NKG2C T cell subset, CD4+ or CD8+ T cells, or bulk PBMC T cells (not recorded which). Receptors originate from a man aged 18 to 69 in good health.

This sequence joins TRBV6-2 or TRBV6-3 and TRBJ2-7; TCRdb designates TRBD2, a call that cannot be tested without DNA. This CDR3 is 15 amino acids long. Germline V gene lookup returns CDR1 MNHEY and CDR2 SVGEGT. CDR3 residues: CASQSGGASSYEQYF.

This chain connects TRBV10-3 to TRBJ2-7; TCRdb outputs TRBD1, but without DNA this stays unchecked. The CDR3 sequence is 14 residues long. CDR1 and CDR2 (germline): ENHRY, SYGVKD. CDR3 in amino acids: CAISESKTGYEQYF.

The rearrangement links TRBV12-3 or TRBV12-4 to TRBJ2-7; TCRdb outputs TRBD1, but without DNA this stays unchecked. This CDR3 has 14 amino acids. The CDR3 here is CASSAGTGTYEQYF.

This chain connects TRBV29-1 to TRBJ1-1; the D call of TRBD1 rests on TCRdb alone, since no DNA is present to check it. CDR1 and CDR2 (germline): SQVTM, ANQGSEA. The CDR3 length is 11 residues. The chain's CDR3 is CSVGGTEEAFF.

This rearrangement joins TRBV2 to TRBJ2-7. Germline V gene data show CDR1 as SNHLY and CDR2 as FYNNEI. The CDR3 has 13 residues. CDR3 amino acids: CASSEWVGYEQYF.

V gene TRBV9 combines with J gene TRBJ1-1; TCRdb picks TRBD1, but there is no DNA to check that call. This CDR3 has 14 residues. Looked up from germline, CDR1 is SGDLS and CDR2 is YYNGEE. The CDR3 sequence is CASSFTGGNTEAFF. The variable domain in full, completed from reference TRBV9 and TRBJ1-1, reads DSGVTQTPKHLITATGQRVTLRCSPRSGDLSVYWYQQSLDQGLQFLIQYYNGEERAKGNILERFSAQQFPDLHSELNLSSLELGDSALYFCASSFTGGNTEAFFGQGTRLTVV.

V gene TRBV12-3 or TRBV12-4 combines with J gene TRBJ2-3; TCRdb proposes TRBD1, but this gene call is untestable without DNA. This CDR3 is built from 16 residues. The CDR3: CASSPLFGRGEDTQYF.

V and J are TRBV15 and TRBJ1-4. The CDR3 length is 12 residues. The germline gives CDR1 LNHNV, CDR2 YYDKDF (reference sequence). This CDR3 reads CATGSTNEKLFF.

The chain joins TRBV15 to TRBJ1-4; the D call from TCRdb, TRBD1, cannot be confirmed without DNA. The CDR3 length is 15 residues. The germline gives CDR1 LNHNV, CDR2 YYDKDF (reference sequence). The CDR3 region is CATSQEGGFGEKLFF.

The rearrangement uses TRBV6-5 and TRBJ2-2; TCRdb gives TRBD2 as the D gene, but with no DNA this cannot be confirmed. CDR1 is MNHEY and CDR2 is SVGAGI in the germline V gene. CDR3 length: 16 amino acids. The CDR3 sequence is CASSYSASGGSGELFF.

This chain links TRBV2 with TRBJ2-7. The CDR3 extends over 14 amino acids. CDR1 is SNHLY and CDR2 is FYNNEI in the germline V gene. The CDR3 reads CASSPYGRLNEQYF.

The chain joins TRBV12-5 to TRBJ1-1. The CDR3 is 15 residues long. The germline V gene has CDR1 LGHNT and CDR2 FRNRAP. CDR3 sequence reads: CASGHMREWNTEAFF.

The gene calls are TRBV24-1 and TRBJ2-7. CDR3 length: 13 residues. Germline assignment: CDR1 KGHDR and CDR2 SFDVKD. CDR3: CATSDSASHEQYF.

The chain has TRBV7-9 and TRBJ1-4; TCRdb proposes TRBD1, but this gene call is untestable without DNA. There are 15 residues in the CDR3. Germline V gene data show CDR1 as SEHNR and CDR2 as FQNEAQ (reference sequence). This chain's CDR3 is CASSSSGAVNEKLFF.

V and J are TRBV15 and TRBJ1-5. Germline V CDR1 and CDR2: LNHNV, YYDKDF (reference sequence). The length of the CDR3 is 14 residues. This chain's CDR3 is CATSRETSGQPQHF.

V and J are TRBV5-1 and TRBJ2-3; TCRdb selects TRBD1, and the lack of DNA leaves this call unchecked. Germline-derived CDR1 and CDR2 are SGHRS and YFSETQ. The CDR3 spans 15 residues. The CDR3 sequence is CASSLFGAGTDTQYF.

The gene calls are TRBV6-1 and TRBJ2-3; TCRdb's D call, TRBD2, is unchecked because there is no DNA. There are 15 residues in the CDR3. CDR1 is MNHNS, CDR2 SASEGT, per germline. This CDR3 is CASSEGSGGLDTQYF.

This chain uses TRBV20-1 with TRBJ1-5. This CDR3 is built from 12 residues. From germline, CDR1 is DFQATT and CDR2 SNEGSKA (reference sequence). This CDR3 is CSAIFSNQPQHF.

This chain joins TRBV6-5 and TRBJ2-7; TCRdb gives TRBD1 as the D gene, but with no DNA this cannot be confirmed. The CDR3 loop spans 14 amino acids. Germline values: CDR1 MNHEY, CDR2 SVGAGI. The CDR3 region is CASSWTGVFNEQYF.

The V call is TRBV5-6, the J call TRBJ1-4; the TRBD1 assignment by TCRdb is unverifiable without DNA. This CDR3 is 14 amino acids long. Germline lookup yields CDR1 SGHDT and CDR2 YYEEEE. The CDR3 sequence: CASSMGQGYEKLFF.

The chain uses TRBV2 and TRBJ1-1. The CDR3 is 14 residues long. The germline V gene encodes CDR1 SNHLY and CDR2 FYNNEI. The CDR3 loop is CARHLGRGSTEAFF.

The gene calls are TRBV6-1 and TRBJ1-2; without DNA, the TCRdb call of TRBD1 cannot be checked. The germline V gene has CDR1 MNHNS and CDR2 SASEGT. The CDR3 is 14 residues long. The CDR3 here is CASSRTETNYGYTF.

The chain uses TRBV13 and TRBJ2-1; TCRdb designates TRBD1, a call that cannot be tested without DNA. Germline assignment: CDR1 PRHDT and CDR2 FYEKMQ (reference sequence). CDR3 length: 15 amino acids. The CDR3 protein is CASSLGRGGLNEQFF.

The chain joins TRBV24-1 to TRBJ2-1; the D call of TRBD2 rests on TCRdb alone, since no DNA is present to check it. This CDR3 has 14 amino acids. Germline V gives CDR1 KGHDR, CDR2 SFDVKD. CDR3 in amino acids: CATSARAPYNEQFF.

The chain is built from TRBV2 and TRBJ2-7; TCRdb indicates TRBD2, and absent DNA this call remains unverified. The CDR3 has 15 residues. Per germline, CDR1 SNHLY and CDR2 FYNNEI. CDR3 amino acids: CASSEALAVTYEQYF.

J is TRBJ2-1 and V is TRBV4-1; with no DNA, the TCRdb D assignment of TRBD2 cannot be verified. Germline V lookup: CDR1 MGHRA, CDR2 YSYEKL. The CDR3 has 16 amino acids. The CDR3 is CASSQDLGLSYNEQFF.

The CDR3 sequence is CASAHSGQGPNQPQHF. The V and J genes are TRBV27 and TRBJ1-5. Germline V gene sequence: CDR1 MNHEY, CDR2 SMNVEV (reference sequence). The CDR3 length is 16 residues.

The chain is built from TRBV7-8 and TRBJ2-7; TCRdb returns TRBD1, unconfirmable since there is no DNA. The CDR3 is 15 amino acids. Germline V CDR1 and CDR2: SGHVS, FQNEAQ. The CDR3 spells CASSLQGSYTYEQYF.

The V call is TRBV2, the J call TRBJ2-3; with no DNA, the TCRdb D assignment of TRBD1 cannot be verified. Germline V gene data show CDR1 as SNHLY and CDR2 as FYNNEI. The CDR3 contains 15 residues. The CDR3 sequence is CASSDRSQRGDTQYF.